This T cell receptor beta chain came from a study of beta chain features in type 1 diabetes (dated by TCRdb to between 2017 and 2018). Concerning the study at large: Patients and healthy donors did not differ in mean age, gender distribution, total cell number or subset yield. A total of about 100,000,000 sorted cells were examined across all samples, and RNA yield correlated strongly with the number of cells per subset. In the study, recently diagnosed type 1 diabetes patients and matched healthy donors were compared on the TCRB repertoires of their sorted circulating CD4+ T cell subsets. Regulatory and stem cell-like memory subsets were obtained from only 8 patients and roughly 8 healthy donors, while naive and central memory subsets were obtained from all 30 or so donors. Summary of the overall study and its limitations: Because cDNA rather than genomic DNA was sequenced, highly expressing activated cells could have been over-represented, although no difference in activation and CD3 levels was found between groups. In all four CD4+ subsets, TCRB CDR3 length was moderately but significantly shorter in type 1 diabetes patients. Shorter templates might be favored by PCR, yet because patient and control samples were amplified and corrected together, any such skew would affect both groups equally. At VDJ recombination sites, type 1 diabetes patients had fewer insertions and more deleted nucleotides, which implies abnormalities in thymic rearrangement. Naive, central memory and regulatory TCRB repertoires appeared more similar among patients than among healthy donors. Because small numbers of individuals were included in the HLA sub-analyses, any influence of HLA type on TCRB rearrangement was left unresolved.

The entire amount of isolated RNA was reverse transcribed using the High Capacity cDNA Reverse Transcription Kit, so the sequenced TCRB transcripts were expressed ones. Naive, central memory and regulatory T cell samples underwent deep immunoSEQ sequencing, averaging about 3.5 million total reads per sample. Sorted cells were lysed in RLT buffer and RNA was extracted with DNase-treated RNeasy Micro or Mini kits, depending on cell number. To prevent cross-contamination, each cell subset was processed individually, whereas patient and healthy donor samples were processed jointly. The immunoSEQ multiplex PCR was used to amplify TCRB sequences from cDNA, generating 87-bp fragments that spanned the CDR3 region. Amplicons were sequenced on the Illumina HiSeq platform. Regarding the original processing steps: PCR bias was corrected computationally using synthetic template baselines, and reads within Hamming distance 2 were collapsed, with unmergeable singletons discarded. Reads were aligned against IMGT to assign V, D and J genes, CDR3 length and insertions or deletions at six rearrangement sites. Within each subset, clonotype counts were normalized to the number of sorted cells before true diversity and Gini coefficients were calculated with the tcR R package. Repertoire sharing was quantified using the overlap coefficient calculated on TCRB nucleotide sequences. Out-of-frame TCRB sequences from naive cells were analyzed to stand in for the pre-selection repertoire. The table comes from immuneACCESS by way of TCRdb, which keeps in-frame sequences with V and J called. Part of the clones is missing from these tables; in studies checked, under half for an unresolved V gene and the rest for unknown reasons. The DNA gave D and trimming, while V, J and clone size come from that table. The sample data list 130,000 to 150,000 clones, and around 9.3% of these were observed just once. The ten largest account for roughly 1.3% of the sample.

Regarding this clone: The clone's antigen remains unknown. Qualities for individual bases were not recorded, and no much larger clone is one base off.

A single peripheral blood draw of around 120 mL on average was collected from each donor into heparinised tubes. A BD FACSAria II and a panel including CD45RO, CCR7, CD25, CD127, CD95 and CD27 were used to sort naive, central memory, regulatory and stem cell-like memory CD4+ T cells. Purity was above 95% for every sorted population. PBMCs were separated immediately by Lymphoprep density gradient centrifugation and were stained directly, without being cultured. So that batch effects would be minimized, each experiment stained and sorted samples in pairs, pairing one healthy donor with one patient. From a lookup of the germline V gene (reference sequence), CDR1 and CDR2 are MNHEY and SMNVEV. Trimming takes 2 bases off V and 1 base off J; junction bases not matched to a gene: 9. The CDR3 measures 18 amino acids from cysteine to phenylalanine. Only the CDR3 DNA is retained, 54 bases long and in frame from the first base.

The chain couples TRBV27 to TRBJ2-1; TRBD1 matches 9 bases in the middle. Sequencing input: naive CD4+ T cells from blood. This specimen's cell subset or site label, interpreted: true naive CD4+ T cells. The receptor comes from a man aged 18 to 30 in good health. DNA sequence: TGTGCCAGCAGTTTAAAGGGGCGGGACAGGGTTTCCTACAATGAGCAGTTCTTC. This yields the protein CASSLKGRDRVSYNEQFF.